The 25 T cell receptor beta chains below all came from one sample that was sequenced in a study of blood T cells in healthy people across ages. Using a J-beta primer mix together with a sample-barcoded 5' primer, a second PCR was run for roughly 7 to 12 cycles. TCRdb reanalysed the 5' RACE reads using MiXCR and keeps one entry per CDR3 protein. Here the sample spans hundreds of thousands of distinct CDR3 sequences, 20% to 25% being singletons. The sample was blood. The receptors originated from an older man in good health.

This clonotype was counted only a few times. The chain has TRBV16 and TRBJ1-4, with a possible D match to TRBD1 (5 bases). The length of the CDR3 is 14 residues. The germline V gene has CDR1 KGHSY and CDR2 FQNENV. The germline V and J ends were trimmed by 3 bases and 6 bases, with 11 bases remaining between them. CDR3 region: CASSHQGIYEKLFF. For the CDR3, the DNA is TGTGCCAGCAGCCACCAGGGAATCTATGAAAAACTGTTTTTT. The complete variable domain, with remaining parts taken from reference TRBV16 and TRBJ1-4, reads GEEVAQTPKHLVRGEGQKAKLYCAPIKGHSYVFWYQQVLKNEFKFLISFQNENVFDETGMPKERFSAKCLPNSPCSLEIQATKLEDSAVYFCASSHQGIYEKLFFGSGTQLSVL.

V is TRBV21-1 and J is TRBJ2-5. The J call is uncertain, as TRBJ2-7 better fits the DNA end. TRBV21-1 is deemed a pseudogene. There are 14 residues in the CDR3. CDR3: CASSKGRNSYEQYF. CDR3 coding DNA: TGTGCCAGCAGCAAAGGACGGAACTCCTACGAGCAGTACTTC.

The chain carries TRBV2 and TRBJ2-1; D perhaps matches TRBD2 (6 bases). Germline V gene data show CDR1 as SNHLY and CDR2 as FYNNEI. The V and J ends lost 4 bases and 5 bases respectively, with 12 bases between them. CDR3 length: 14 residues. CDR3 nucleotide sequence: TGTGCCAGCAGTGTGATAGCGGCAGACAATGAGCAGTTCTTC. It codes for CASSVIAADNEQFF.

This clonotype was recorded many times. The CDR3 DNA sequence: TGTGCCAGCAGTACCGGGGGCATAACCCCTCCCTACAATGAGCAGTTCTTC. This encodes CASSTGGITPPYNEQFF. The V call is TRBV6-6, the J call TRBJ2-1; tentatively, D is TRBD1 or TRBD2 (6 bases each). Germline CDR1 is MNHNY and CDR2 is SVGAGI (reference sequence). The CDR3 loop spans 17 amino acids. The germline V and J ends were trimmed by 5 bases and 2 bases, with 19 bases remaining between them.

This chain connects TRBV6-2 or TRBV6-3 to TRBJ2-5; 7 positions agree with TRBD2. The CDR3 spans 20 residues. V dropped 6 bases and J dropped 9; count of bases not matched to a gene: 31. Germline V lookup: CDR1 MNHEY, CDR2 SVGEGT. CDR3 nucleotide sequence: TGTGCCAGCAGCCCCTACCGTGAGGAGGTTGGAGGCTCTACCCGGGGGGCCCAGTACTTC. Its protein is CASSPYREEVGGSTRGAQYF.

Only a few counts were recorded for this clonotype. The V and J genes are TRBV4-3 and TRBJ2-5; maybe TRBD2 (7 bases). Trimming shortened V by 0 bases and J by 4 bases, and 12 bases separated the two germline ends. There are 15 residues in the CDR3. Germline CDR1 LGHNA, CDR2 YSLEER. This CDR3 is CASSQDRGAGETQYF. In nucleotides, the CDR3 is TGCGCCAGCAGCCAAGATCGGGGGGCAGGAGAGACCCAGTACTTC.

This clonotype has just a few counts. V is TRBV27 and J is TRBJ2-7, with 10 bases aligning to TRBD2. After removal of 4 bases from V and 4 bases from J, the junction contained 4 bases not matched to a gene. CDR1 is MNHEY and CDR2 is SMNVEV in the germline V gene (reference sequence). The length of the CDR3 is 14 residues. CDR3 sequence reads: CASSSSGSQYEQYF. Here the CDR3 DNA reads TGTGCCAGCAGTTCTAGCGGGAGCCAGTACGAGCAGTACTTC.

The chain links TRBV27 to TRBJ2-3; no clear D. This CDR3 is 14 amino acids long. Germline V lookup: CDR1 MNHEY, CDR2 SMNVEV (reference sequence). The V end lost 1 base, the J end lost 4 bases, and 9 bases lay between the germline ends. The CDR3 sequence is CASSLFPSADTQYF. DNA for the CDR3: TGTGCCAGCAGTTTATTCCCCAGCGCAGATACGCAGTATTTT.

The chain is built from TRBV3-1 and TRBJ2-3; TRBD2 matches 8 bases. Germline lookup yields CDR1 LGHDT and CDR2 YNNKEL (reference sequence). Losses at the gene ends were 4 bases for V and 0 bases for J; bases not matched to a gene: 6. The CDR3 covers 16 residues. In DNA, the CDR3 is TGTGCCAGCAGCCGAGGACTAGCTGCTAGCACAGATACGCAGTATTTT. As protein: CASSRGLAASTDTQYF.

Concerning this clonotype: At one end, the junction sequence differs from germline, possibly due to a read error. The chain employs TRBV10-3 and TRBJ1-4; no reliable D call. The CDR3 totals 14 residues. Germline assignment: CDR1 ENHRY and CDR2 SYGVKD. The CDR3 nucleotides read TGTGCCATCAGTGAGTCGCCAGATAATGGAAAACTGTTTTTT. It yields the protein CAISESPDNGKLFF.

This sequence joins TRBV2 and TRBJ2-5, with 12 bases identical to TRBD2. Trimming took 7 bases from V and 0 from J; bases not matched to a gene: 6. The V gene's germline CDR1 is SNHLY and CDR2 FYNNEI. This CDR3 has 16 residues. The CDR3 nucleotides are TGTGCCAGCACCAAGACTAGCGGGAGCAACCAAGAGACCCAGTACTTC. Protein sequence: CASTKTSGSNQETQYF.

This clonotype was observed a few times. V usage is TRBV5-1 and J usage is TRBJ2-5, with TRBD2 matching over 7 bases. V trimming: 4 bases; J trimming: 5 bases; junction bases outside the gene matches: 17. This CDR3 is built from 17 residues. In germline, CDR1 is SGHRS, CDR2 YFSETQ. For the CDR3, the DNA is TGCGCCAGCAGCGCGAATCCGGGACTAACGCCCAGGGAGACCCAGTACTTC. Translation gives CASSANPGLTPRETQYF. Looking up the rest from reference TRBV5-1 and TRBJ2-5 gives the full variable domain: KAGVTQTPRYLIKTRGQQVTLSCSPISGHRSVSWYQQTPGQGLQFLFEYFSETQRNKGNFPGRFSGRQFSNSRSEMNVSTLELGDSALYLCASSANPGLTPRETQYFGPGTRLLVL.

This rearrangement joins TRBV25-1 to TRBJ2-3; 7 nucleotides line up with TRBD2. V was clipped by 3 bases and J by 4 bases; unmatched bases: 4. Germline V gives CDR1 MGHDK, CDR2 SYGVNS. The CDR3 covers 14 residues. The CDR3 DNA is TGTGCCAGCAGTGATGTGGGGGGGTCAGATACGCAGTATTTT. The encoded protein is CASSDVGGSDTQYF.

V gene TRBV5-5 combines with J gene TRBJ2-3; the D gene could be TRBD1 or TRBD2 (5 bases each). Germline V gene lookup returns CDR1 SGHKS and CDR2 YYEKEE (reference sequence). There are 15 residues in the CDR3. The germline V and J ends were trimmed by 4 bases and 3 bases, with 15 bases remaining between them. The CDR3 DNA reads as TGTGCCAGCAGCAAAGACGGGGCGTGGACAGATACGCAGTATTTT. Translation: CASSKDGAWTDTQYF.

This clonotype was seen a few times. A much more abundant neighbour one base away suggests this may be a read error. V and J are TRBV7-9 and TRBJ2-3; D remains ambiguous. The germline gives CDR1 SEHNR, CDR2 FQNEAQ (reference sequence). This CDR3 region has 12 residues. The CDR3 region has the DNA TGTGTCAGCAGCAAAACCCCAGATACGCAGTATTTT. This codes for CVSSKTPDTQYF.

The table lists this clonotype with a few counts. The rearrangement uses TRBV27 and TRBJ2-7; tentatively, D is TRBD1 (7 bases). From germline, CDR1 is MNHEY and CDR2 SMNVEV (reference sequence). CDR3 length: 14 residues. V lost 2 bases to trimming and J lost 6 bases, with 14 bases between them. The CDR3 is CASSLQGGVSEQYF. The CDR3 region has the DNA TGTGCCAGCAGTTTACAGGGGGGAGTGTCCGAGCAGTACTTC.

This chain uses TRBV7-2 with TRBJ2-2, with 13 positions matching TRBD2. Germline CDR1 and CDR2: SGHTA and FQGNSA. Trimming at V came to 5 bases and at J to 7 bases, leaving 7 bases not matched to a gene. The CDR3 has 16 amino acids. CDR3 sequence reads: CASSPRTSGRVGELFF. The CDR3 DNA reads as TGTGCCAGCAGCCCAAGGACTAGCGGGAGAGTCGGGGAGCTGTTTTTT.

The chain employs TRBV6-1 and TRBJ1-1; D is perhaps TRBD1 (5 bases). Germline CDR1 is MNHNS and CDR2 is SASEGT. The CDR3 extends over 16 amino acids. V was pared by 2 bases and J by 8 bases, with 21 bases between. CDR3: CASSEQTEGLRDEAFF. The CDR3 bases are TGTGCCAGCAGTGAACAGACAGAAGGATTGAGGGACGAAGCTTTCTTT.

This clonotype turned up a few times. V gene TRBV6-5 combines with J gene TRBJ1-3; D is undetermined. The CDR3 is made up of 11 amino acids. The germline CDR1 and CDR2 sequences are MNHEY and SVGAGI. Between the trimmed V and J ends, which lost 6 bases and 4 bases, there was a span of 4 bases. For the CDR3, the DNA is TGTGCCAGCAGGGGGGGAAACACCATATATTTT. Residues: CASRGGNTIYF.

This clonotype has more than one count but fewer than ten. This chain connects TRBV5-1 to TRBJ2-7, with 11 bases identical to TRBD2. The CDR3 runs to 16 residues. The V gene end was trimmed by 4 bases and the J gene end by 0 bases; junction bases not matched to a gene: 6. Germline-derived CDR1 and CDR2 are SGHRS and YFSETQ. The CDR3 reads CASSTGTSGLSYEQYF. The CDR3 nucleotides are TGCGCCAGCAGCACTGGGACTAGCGGACTCTCCTACGAGCAGTACTTC.

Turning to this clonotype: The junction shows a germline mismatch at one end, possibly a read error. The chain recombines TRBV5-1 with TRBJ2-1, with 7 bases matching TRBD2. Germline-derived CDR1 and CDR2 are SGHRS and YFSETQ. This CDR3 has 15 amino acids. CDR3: CASSSGGNSYNERFF. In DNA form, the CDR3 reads TGCGCCAGCAGCTCGGGGGGTAACTCCTACAATGAGCGGTTCTTC.

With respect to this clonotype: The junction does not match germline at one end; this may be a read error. The CDR3 DNA reads as TGTGCCAGCAGCCCAAGAAGGGGTGCGGCAGATACGCGGTATTTT. It translates to CASSPRRGAADTRYF. V is TRBV9 and J is TRBJ2-3, with a tentative D call TRBD1 (5 bases). The CDR3 totals 15 residues. CDR1 and CDR2 (germline): SGDLS, YYNGEE.

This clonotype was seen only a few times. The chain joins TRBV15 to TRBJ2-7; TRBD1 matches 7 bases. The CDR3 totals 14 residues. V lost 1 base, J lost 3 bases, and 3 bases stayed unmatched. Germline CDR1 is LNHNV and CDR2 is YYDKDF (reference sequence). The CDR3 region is CATSRGGTDYEQYF. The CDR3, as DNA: TGTGCCACCAGCAGAGGTGGGACAGACTACGAGCAGTACTTC.

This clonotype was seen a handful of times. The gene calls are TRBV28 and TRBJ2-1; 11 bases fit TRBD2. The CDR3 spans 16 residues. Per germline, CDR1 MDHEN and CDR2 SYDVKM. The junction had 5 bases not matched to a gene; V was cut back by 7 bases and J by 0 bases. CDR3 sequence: CASTIAGGPSYNEQFF. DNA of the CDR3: TGTGCCAGCACAATAGCGGGAGGGCCCTCCTACAATGAGCAGTTCTTC.

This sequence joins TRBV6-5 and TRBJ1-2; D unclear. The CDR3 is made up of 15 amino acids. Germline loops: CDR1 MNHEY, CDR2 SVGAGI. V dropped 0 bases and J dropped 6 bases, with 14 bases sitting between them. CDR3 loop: CASSYSILLGDGYTF. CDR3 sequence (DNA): TGTGCCAGCAGTTACTCGATTCTTTTGGGAGATGGCTACACCTTC.